This is a list of T cell receptor beta chains from one sample in a study of blood T cells in healthy people across ages. TCRdb re-called the 5' RACE reads through MiXCR, storing one row per CDR3 protein. The repertoire consists of approximately 940,000 distinct CDR3 sequences, with roughly 48% occurring once and the leading ten covering roughly 12%. The sequenced material came from blood. These receptors all come from a man younger than 40 in good health. CDR3s include the opening cysteine and the closing phenylalanine or tryptophan. The D gene is left open where the match is weak. Only part of the rows carry a size: once, few, many, or a class if the clone is expanded.

-	TRBJ1-5	TRBV5-6	-	TGTGCCAGCAGCTTGGGTCCGGGACAGCCCCAGCATTTT	CASSLGPGQPQHF
-	TRBJ2-1	TRBV9	-	TGTGCCAGCAGCGGAGGGGCCCACAATGAGCAGTTCTTC	CASSGGAHNEQFF
-	TRBJ2-1	TRBV11-1	-	TGTGCCAGCAGCTCGGGTCTTGAGCAGTTCTTC	CASSSGLEQFF
-	TRBJ2-3	TRBV6-1	TRBD2	TGTGCCAGCACGGGGACTAGCAGGGATACGCAGTATTTT	CASTGTSRDTQYF
-	TRBJ2-7	TRBV10-3	-	TGTGCCATCAACTCCGGGACGGATAGCCACGAGCAGTACTTC	CAINSGTDSHEQYF
few	TRBJ2-5	TRBV10-3	TRBD2	TGTGCCATCAAGGATAGCGGGGGGCGCCAAGAGACCCAGTACTTC	CAIKDSGGRQETQYF
-	TRBJ2-5	TRBV24-1	-	TGTGCCACCAGTGACCCGGGATACCAAGAGACCCAGTACTTC	CATSDPGYQETQYF
-	TRBJ2-3	TRBV2	TRBD2	TGTGCCAGCAGTGAAAGGACGGAGCGGGACCCCACAGATACGCAGTATTTT	CASSERTERDPTDTQYF
-	TRBJ1-5	TRBV27	-	TGTGCCAGCAGTTTCGCCGGGGTGAATCAGCCCCAGCATTTT	CASSFAGVNQPQHF
few	TRBJ2-2	TRBV7-2	-	TGTGCCAGCTCTGAGCAGGTGACCGGGGAGCTGTTTTTT	CASSEQVTGELFF
few	TRBJ1-2	TRBV28	-	TGTGCCAGCAGGCCGGTCTGGGCTAACTATGGCTACACCTTC	CASRPVWANYGYTF
few	TRBJ1-2	TRBV7-2	TRBD1	TGTGCCAGCAGCAAAGACAGGGACTATGGCTACACCTTC	CASSKDRDYGYTF
-	TRBJ2-7	TRBV7-2	-	TGTGCCAGCAGCTTAGCGCTATACGAGCAGTACTTC	CASSLALYEQYF
-	TRBJ2-7	TRBV3-1	-	TGTGCCAGCAGCCAAAAAGCCTTCGAGCAGTACTTC	CASSQKAFEQYF
-	TRBJ2-1	TRBV7-9	-	TGTGCCAGCAGCGGGTTCGGTGGGCCCAGCGACAATGAGCAGTTCTTC	CASSGFGGPSDNEQFF
-	TRBJ2-5	TRBV20-1	TRBD2	TGCAGTGCTCCCCATTTGCTTGGGCCGGGACTAGCGAGGGAGACCCAGTACTTC	CSAPHLLGPGLARETQYF
few	TRBJ2-7	TRBV2	-	TGTGCCAGCAACAGAGACTACGAGCAGTACTTC	CASNRDYEQYF
few	TRBJ1-1	TRBV6-5	TRBD1	TGTGCCAGCAGATGGACAGGGAAGACTGAAGCTTTCTTT	CASRWTGKTEAFF
-	TRBJ2-3	TRBV4-1	TRBD2	TGCGTCAGCAACGAAAGGGCCGGGAGGACAGATACGCAGTATTTT	CVSNERAGRTDTQYF
few	TRBJ2-1	TRBV20-1	TRBD2	TGCAGTGCTAGAAGGCCTAGCGGGGTCAATGAGCAGTTCTTC	CSARRPSGVNEQFF
few	TRBJ1-6	TRBV11-1	TRBD1	TGTGCCAGCAGCGCGCGACAGGGCGGCAATTCACCCCTCCACTTT	CASSARQGGNSPLHF
-	TRBJ1-5	TRBV2	-	TGTGCCAGCAGAAGTCAGGGAATTCAGCCCCAGCATTTT	CASRSQGIQPQHF
-	TRBJ2-5	TRBV5-5	-	TGTGCCAGCAGCTTGGTCCGGGTTGGAGAGACCCAGTACTTC	CASSLVRVGETQYF
-	TRBJ2-7	TRBV29-1	-	TGCAGCGTTGAAGGGGGCGCAGGCGAGCAGTACTTC	CSVEGGAGEQYF
few	TRBJ2-6	TRBV7-2	-	TGTGCCAGCAGCCCCAAGTTGGGTGGCTCTGGGGCCAACGTCCTGACTTTC	CASSPKLGGSGANVLTF
many	TRBJ2-5	TRBV20-1	-	TGCAGTGCTAGACTGCGGGAGACCCAGTACTTC	CSARLRETQYF
-	TRBJ2-7	TRBV20-1	-	TGCAGTGCTAGAGGTGGAGGGTTCTCCTACGAGCAGTGCTTC	CSARGGGFSYEQCF